These 12 T cell receptor beta chains share one sample of origin, sequenced in a study of PD-L1 blockade in urothelial cancer (TCRdb year 2017). The library came from the immunoSEQ multiplex PCR assay. Imported from immuneACCESS, the table was reduced by TCRdb to in-frame sequences with V and J called. These copies leave out some clones; in studies compared against another copy, an unresolved V gene accounts for under half, and the cause of the remainder is not known. This sample is represented by tens of thousands of clones; about four fifths of them were singletons. The top ten hold 10% of the sample. The time point label, as the study defines it: pretreatment peripheral blood. Sequenced material: PBMCs, taken around atezolizumab (anti-PD-L1) treatment. These receptors came from a man in his 70s with urothelial cancer.

The V gene is TRBV6-5, the J gene TRBJ1-4, with TRBD1 identical over 7 bases. Trimming removed 4 bases from V and 8 bases from J; junction bases left unmatched: 7. The germline V gene has CDR1 MNHEY and CDR2 SVGAGI. The CDR3 extends over 14 amino acids. The CDR3 sequence: CASSSTGVREKLFF. The CDR3 bases are TGTGCCAGCAGTTCAACAGGGGTGCGAGAAAAACTGTTTTTT.

This chain uses TRBV19 with TRBJ2-1, with 10 bases that match TRBD2. The CDR3 runs to 18 residues. Per germline, CDR1 LNHDA and CDR2 SQIVND (reference sequence). Germline trimming cut 7 bases from V and 3 bases from J; bases unmatched to any gene: 15. The CDR3 loop reads CASNTGVRTSGIYNEQFF. DNA of the CDR3: TGTGCCAGTAATACGGGGGTTCGAACTAGCGGGATCTACAATGAGCAGTTCTTC.

The chain employs TRBV19 and TRBJ2-1; 11 positions match TRBD2. Germline V gene sequence: CDR1 LNHDA, CDR2 SQIVND (reference sequence). J gave up 9 bases and V 5 bases, and 6 bases lay outside the gene matches. This CDR3 is built from 14 residues. The chain's CDR3 is CASSGTSGRSEQFF. As DNA, the CDR3 is TGTGCCAGTAGTGGAACTAGCGGGAGATCTGAGCAGTTCTTC. Variable domain in full (rest from reference TRBV19 and TRBJ2-1): DGGITQSPKYLFRKEGQNVTLSCEQNLNHDAMYWYRQDPGQGLRLIYYSQIVNDFQKGDIAEGYSVSREKKESFPLTVTSAQKNPTAFYLCASSGTSGRSEQFFGPGTRLTVL.

V is TRBV7-9 and J is TRBJ2-2; D possibly corresponds to TRBD2 (6 bases). Germline assignment: CDR1 SEHNR and CDR2 FQNEAQ (reference sequence). Trimming stripped 5 bases from V and 2 bases from J, with 15 bases between. The CDR3 is 16 amino acids. The DNA for the CDR3 is TGTGCCAGCAGCCCCTCCGGGACTGGTAACACCGGGGAGCTGTTTTTT. Amino acids: CASSPSGTGNTGELFF.

Points on this clone: A read error may account for a junction end that differs from germline. This rearrangement joins TRBV19 to TRBJ1-1; D gene ambiguous. The CDR3 has 12 amino acids. Germline CDR1 reads LNHDA; CDR2 reads SQIVND (reference sequence). In DNA form, the CDR3 reads TGTGCCAGTAGCATAGAGAGAACTGAAGCTTTCTTT. This sequence encodes CASSIERTEAFF.

The chain combines TRBV6-1 with TRBJ1-2; D possibly corresponds to TRBD1 (5 bases). The CDR3 has 11 amino acids. V was cut by 2 bases and J by 14 bases, with 12 bases left in between. CDR1 is MNHNS, CDR2 SASEGT, per germline. The CDR3: CASSESRGLTF. CDR3 in DNA: TGTGCCAGCAGTGAAAGTCGGGGGTTGACCTTC.

V is TRBV5-1 and J is TRBJ2-2; 7 bases fit TRBD2. V shed 0 bases and J 7 bases; nucleotides not matched to a gene: 9. Germline CDR1 and CDR2: SGHRS and YFSETQ. The CDR3 totals 16 residues. The CDR3 coding sequence is TGCGCCAGCAGCTTGGCCGGGACTACCGAGGGCGGGGAGCTGTTTTTT. It is translated as CASSLAGTTEGGELFF.

The rearrangement uses TRBV28 and TRBJ2-7, with 10 bases fitting TRBD1. With V trimmed by 6 bases and J by 6 bases, 5 bases remained unmatched. The CDR3 has 13 amino acids. CDR1 and CDR2 (germline): MDHEN, SYDVKM. The CDR3 DNA sequence: TGTGCCAGCAGCTCCGGACAGGGGGGCGAGCAGTACTTC. This encodes CASSSGQGGEQYF.

This chain joins TRBV5-1 and TRBJ1-2; D may be TRBD1 (6 bases). With 4 bases removed from V and 6 bases from J, the gap between germline ends came to 16 bases. The germline V gene has CDR1 SGHRS and CDR2 YFSETQ. The CDR3 loop spans 14 amino acids. The CDR3 here is CASSGAGTQNGYTF. CDR3 DNA sequence: TGCGCCAGCAGCGGAGCCGGGACACAGAATGGCTACACCTTC. The full variable domain, with the rest looked up from reference TRBV5-1 and TRBJ1-2, is KAGVTQTPRYLIKTRGQQVTLSCSPISGHRSVSWYQQTPGQGLQFLFEYFSETQRNKGNFPGRFSGRQFSNSRSEMNVSTLELGDSALYLCASSGAGTQNGYTFGSGTRLTVV.

The genes are TRBV21-1 and TRBJ1-1; TRBD1, the table's D call, lacks a check against the DNA. TRBV21-1 is an annotated pseudogene. This CDR3 contains 10 residues. In DNA, the CDR3 is TGTGCCAGCAGGACAGCCGAAGCTTTCTTT. It translates to CASRTAEAFF.

The chain's CDR3 is CAISEGQGSGANVLTF. In DNA, the CDR3 is TGTGCCATCAGTGAAGGACAGGGGTCCGGGGCCAACGTCCTGACTTTC. The rearrangement links TRBV10-3 to TRBJ2-6; 9 positions agree with TRBD1. The trim removed 3 bases at V and 4 bases at J, leaving 4 bases unmatched. The CDR3 is 16 residues long. Germline V gene sequence: CDR1 ENHRY, CDR2 SYGVKD.

The chain has TRBV7-3 and TRBJ2-7, with 13 bases identical to TRBD2. From germline, CDR1 is SGHTA and CDR2 FQGTGA. The CDR3 runs to 15 residues. V trimming: 4 bases; J trimming: 4 bases; junction bases outside the gene matches: 4. DNA for the CDR3: TGTGCCAGCAGCTCTTGGACTAGCGGGAGTTACGAGCAGTACTTC. Encoded protein: CASSSWTSGSYEQYF.